These 18 T cell receptor beta chains were sequenced from one sample in a study of spatial heterogeneity in lung cancer. TCRdb re-analysed the 5' RACE reads in MiXCR, keeping a single row per CDR3 protein. The sample includes tens of thousands of distinct CDR3 sequences, approximately 20% of them seen just once. Time point described: sample taken at primary tumor resection. Sequencing was performed on whole RNA extracted from tumor and nontumor lung tissue, or from frozen PBMC, and the material was left unsorted. Sequencing was performed on PBMCs, taken at surgery. These receptors originate from a male donor with early-stage non-small cell lung cancer.

This clonotype was detected many times. J is TRBJ2-2 and V is TRBV29-1; no definite D call. Germline V gives CDR1 SQVTM, CDR2 ANQGSEA. Trimming stripped 5 bases from V and 2 bases from J, with 9 bases between. The CDR3 contains 13 residues. DNA of the CDR3: TGCAGCGTTTTTCGGGCCAACACCGGGGAGCTGTTTTTT. Protein product: CSVFRANTGELFF.

The chain is built from TRBV20-1 and TRBJ2-7; 11 bases fit TRBD2. The CDR3 spans 17 residues. The germline V gene encodes CDR1 DFQATT and CDR2 SNEGSKA (reference sequence). J was trimmed by 4 bases and V by 0 bases; bases with no gene match: 11. The CDR3 loop reads CSARDVLAGVGGYEQYF. CDR3 DNA sequence: TGCAGTGCTAGAGATGTACTAGCGGGAGTAGGAGGTTACGAGCAGTACTTC.

This clonotype has just a few counts. In DNA, the CDR3 is TGTGCCAGCAGCTTGACCGGGACACCATACAATGAGCAGTTCTTC. Its translation is CASSLTGTPYNEQFF. The rearrangement joins TRBV11-2 to TRBJ2-1; weak D call: TRBD1 (6 bases). Germline V CDR1 and CDR2: SGHAT, FQNNGV. The CDR3 is 15 residues long. Between the trimmed V and J ends, which lost 3 bases and 4 bases, there was a span of 13 bases.

The rearrangement uses TRBV11-2 and TRBJ1-2; D may be TRBD1 (5 bases). The CDR3 loop spans 14 amino acids. The germline gives CDR1 SGHAT, CDR2 FQNNGV. V dropped 7 bases and J dropped 2 bases, with 14 bases sitting between them. The CDR3 region is CASTPAGRNYGYTF. The CDR3 DNA reads as TGTGCCAGCACCCCGGCAGGGCGGAACTATGGCTACACCTTC.

The J gene is TRBJ1-1, the V gene TRBV12-3 or TRBV12-4; D is unresolved. The CDR3 loop spans 15 amino acids. The V end lost 3 bases, the J end lost 0 bases, and 11 bases lay between the germline ends. CDR3 in DNA: TGTGCCAGCAGTTTCGGGAAGACCATGAACACTGAAGCTTTCTTT. Translation gives CASSFGKTMNTEAFF.

The J gene is TRBJ2-7, the V gene TRBV6-2 or TRBV6-3, with 8 bases that match TRBD1. The V gene's germline CDR1 is MNHEY and CDR2 SVGEGT. The CDR3 length is 14 residues. V lost 6 bases and J lost 0; bases outside the gene matches: 4. The CDR3 loop reads CASSPGGSSYEQYF. The CDR3 region has the DNA TGTGCCAGCAGCCCAGGGGGCAGCTCCTACGAGCAGTACTTC.

In this sample, this clonotype turned up many times. V usage is TRBV7-9 and J usage is TRBJ1-6; D is unclear. Germline V gives CDR1 SEHNR, CDR2 FQNEAQ (reference sequence). CDR3 length equals 18 residues. Trimming pared 4 bases from V and 0 bases from J, leaving 16 bases between. The CDR3 reads CASSSDTDSSSYNSPLHF. The CDR3, as DNA: TGTGCCAGCAGCTCAGATACCGACTCGAGCTCCTATAATTCACCCCTCCACTTT.

This chain connects TRBV5-1 to TRBJ2-5; D may be TRBD2 (6 bases). Germline CDR1 reads SGHRS; CDR2 reads YFSETQ. Between the trimmed V and J ends, which lost 6 bases and 3 bases, there was a span of 12 bases. The CDR3 totals 13 residues. This CDR3 reads CASTTPGEETQYF. In DNA, the CDR3 is TGCGCCAGCACCACGCCGGGGGAAGAGACCCAGTACTTC.

This clonotype was counted between two and nine times. The J gene is TRBJ1-2, the V gene TRBV29-1; TRBD1 agrees at 7 bases. The V segment lost 7 bases and the J segment 5 bases; nucleotides outside the gene matches: 4. This CDR3 contains 11 residues. Per the germline V gene, CDR1 is SQVTM and CDR2 is ANQGSEA. The CDR3 nucleotides read TGCAGCGCCGGGACAGATTATGGCTACACCTTC. It specifies CSAGTDYGYTF.

The V gene is TRBV12-3 or TRBV12-4, the J gene TRBJ2-1; D may match TRBD1 or TRBD2 (6 bases each). Trimming took 3 bases from V and 16 from J, leaving 13 bases between them. CDR3 size: 11 residues. CDR3 in amino acids: CASSFWGAVFF. The DNA of the CDR3 is TGTGCCAGCAGTTTTTGGGGGGCAGTTTTCTTC.

This clonotype was seen many times. The chain recombines TRBV14 with TRBJ2-6; no reliable D call. The V gene's germline CDR1 is SGHDN and CDR2 FVKESK. Deletions cut 5 bases from V and 0 bases from J, with 5 bases between. The CDR3 covers 14 residues. The CDR3 is CASSSSSGANVLTF. In nucleotides, the CDR3 is TGTGCCAGCAGCTCTAGCTCTGGGGCCAACGTCCTGACTTTC.

This clonotype came up many times. The chain joins TRBV3-1 to TRBJ2-7; D possibly corresponds to TRBD2 (6 bases). Trimming stripped 1 base from V and 0 bases from J, with 10 bases between. The CDR3 sequence is 15 residues long. The V gene's germline CDR1 is LGHDT and CDR2 YNNKEL (reference sequence). For the CDR3, the DNA is TGTGCCAGCAGCCAAGGCGGGGACCGCTCCTACGAGCAGTACTTC. Translated, it gives CASSQGGDRSYEQYF.

This clonotype was counted many times. V and J are TRBV10-3 and TRBJ2-3; 7 bases agree with TRBD1. V lost 6 bases to trimming and J lost 5 bases; unmatched junction nucleotides: 8. This CDR3 is built from 14 residues. Germline V gene lookup returns CDR1 ENHRY and CDR2 SYGVKD. Here the CDR3 reads CAIRETGNGDTQYF. The CDR3 region has the DNA TGTGCCATCAGGGAGACAGGGAATGGAGATACGCAGTATTTT.

The CDR3 sequence: CASGPGRGAGANYGYTF. The CDR3 nucleotides are TGTGCCAGCGGTCCCGGGAGGGGGGCGGGAGCTAACTATGGCTACACCTTC. This rearrangement joins TRBV12-3 or TRBV12-4 to TRBJ1-2; a possible D gene is TRBD1 (6 bases). Trimming took off 8 bases at V and 0 bases at J, with 22 bases between the two ends. The CDR3 covers 17 residues.

In this sample, this clonotype turned up many times. The V call is TRBV20-1, the J call TRBJ2-7; a possible D gene is TRBD1 (5 bases). CDR1 and CDR2 (germline): DFQATT, SNEGSKA (reference sequence). V was pared by 1 base and J by 0 bases, with 13 bases between. This CDR3 is built from 15 residues. The chain's CDR3 is CSARGLQGTSYEQYF. The DNA for the CDR3 is TGCAGTGCTAGAGGACTGCAGGGAACCTCCTACGAGCAGTACTTC.

This clonotype has a single count. The gene calls are TRBV29-1 and TRBJ2-5; D not certain. Germline V CDR1 and CDR2: SQVTM, ANQGSEA. V was trimmed by 8 bases and J by 2 bases, leaving 12 bases between them. The CDR3 is 12 amino acids. This chain's CDR3 is CSYRTRQETQYF. Here the CDR3 DNA reads TGCAGCTATCGGACCAGGCAAGAGACCCAGTACTTC.

This clonotype showed up just once. The rearrangement uses TRBV6-6 and TRBJ1-6; D is unclear. Germline values: CDR1 MNHNY, CDR2 SVGAGI (reference sequence). The length of the CDR3 is 15 residues. Trimming pared 7 bases from V and 4 bases from J, leaving 14 bases between. The CDR3 spells CASNPGPPYNSPLHF. The CDR3 bases are TGTGCCAGCAACCCCGGACCTCCGTATAATTCACCCCTCCACTTT.

This clonotype was seen more than once but under ten times. This sequence joins TRBV20-1 and TRBJ2-1, with D perhaps matching TRBD1 or TRBD2 (5 bases each). The CDR3 spans 13 residues. Germline assignment: CDR1 DFQATT and CDR2 SNEGSKA (reference sequence). The germline V and J ends were trimmed by 0 bases and 11 bases, with 14 bases remaining between them. The CDR3 DNA reads TGCAGTGCTAGAGATCAGCTAGGGACGAAGCAGTTCTTC. Its translation: CSARDQLGTKQFF.